The next 9 T cell receptor beta chains were all read from a single sample in a study of radiotherapy plus CTLA-4 blockade in lung cancer. Method: immunoSEQ multiplex PCR; TCRdb's copy keeps in-frame clones and lacks some. The table lists over 85,000 clones, around 74% of them singletons. Sequenced here: peripheral blood, sampled from a patient treated with radiotherapy plus ipilimumab. These receptors originate from a human donor with non-small cell lung cancer who had a partial response to radiotherapy plus ipilimumab. Some clones in this sample may be carry-over from other donors' samples.

This chain connects TRBV7-8 to TRBJ1-2; possibly TRBD1 for D (6 bases). CDR3 length: 13 amino acids. The ends were cut back, 5 bases at V and 6 bases at J, with 13 bases in the middle. CDR1 SGHVS and CDR2 FQNEAQ come from the germline V gene. CDR3 nucleotides: TGTGCCAGCAGCCGACAGGTGGAGGATGGCTACACCTTC. Translated: CASSRQVEDGYTF.

This clone occurred a few times. The chain couples TRBV5-1 to TRBJ1-3, with 7 bases fitting TRBD1. CDR3 length equals 14 residues. Germline V gene data show CDR1 as SGHRS and CDR2 as YFSETQ. With V trimmed by 3 bases and J by 4 bases, 4 bases remained unmatched. CDR3 sequence reads: CASSSRTGGNTIYF. CDR3 nucleotides: TGCGCCAGCAGCTCGAGGACAGGCGGAAACACCATATATTTT.

This clone was observed once. An end of the junction differs from the germline gene, which may be a read error. The rearrangement uses TRBV7-2 and TRBJ2-5; D gene unclear. Germline CDR1 SGHTA, CDR2 FQGNSA. The CDR3 is 13 residues long. In nucleotides, the CDR3 is TGTGCCAGCAGCTTAGGTTCTGGAGAGACCCAGCACTTC. Its translation is CASSLGSGETQHF.

The CDR3 loop reads CASSLGGYRDNEQFF. The CDR3 DNA follows: TGTGCCAGCAGCTTAGGTGGCTACCGGGACAATGAGCAGTTCTTC. J is TRBJ2-1 and V is TRBV13; D is ambiguous. From germline, CDR1 is PRHDT and CDR2 FYEKMQ (reference sequence). Trimming cost V 0 bases and J 5 bases, with 11 bases left between them. This CDR3 comprises 15 residues.

The chain carries TRBV11-2 and TRBJ2-1; D is possibly TRBD2 (7 bases). The V gene's germline CDR1 is SGHAT and CDR2 FQNNGV. Trimming removed 5 bases at V and 6 bases at J, with 20 bases between. This CDR3 comprises 16 residues. The CDR3 loop reads CASSGSRGAKPNEQFF. The CDR3 bases are TGTGCCAGCAGCGGATCCCGGGGGGCTAAGCCCAATGAGCAGTTCTTC.

The sample holds a few counts of this clone. CDR3 coding DNA: TGTGCCAGCAGCTTGGGAATGGACAGGGGATTGGGGCCCCAGCATTTT. Amino acid sequence: CASSLGMDRGLGPQHF. This chain links TRBV5-8 with TRBJ1-5; TRBD1 matches at 9 bases. There are 16 residues in the CDR3. Trimming at V came to 0 bases and at J to 9 bases, leaving 10 bases not matched to a gene. Germline CDR1 is SGHTS and CDR2 is YDEGEE.

The rearrangement joins TRBV27 to TRBJ1-4, with D perhaps TRBD1 (5 bases). The germline V gene encodes CDR1 MNHEY and CDR2 SMNVEV (reference sequence). CDR3 size: 14 residues. Trimming left V 6 bases short and J 7 bases short, with 15 bases between. Here the CDR3 reads CASSRRQGFEKLFF. CDR3 in DNA: TGTGCCAGCAGCCGTAGGCAGGGTTTTGAAAAACTGTTTTTT.

V gene TRBV7-2 combines with J gene TRBJ2-2, with TRBD2 identical over 7 bases. CDR1 SGHTA and CDR2 FQGNSA come from the germline V gene. J was trimmed by 4 bases and V by 1 base; bases with no gene match: 3. The CDR3 runs 15 residues. In DNA form, the CDR3 reads TGTGCCAGCAGCTTAGGGACTAGAACCACCGGGGAGCTGTTTTTT. Its protein is CASSLGTRTTGELFF.

This CDR3 reads CASSQDPSAETQYF. CDR3 in DNA: TGTGCCAGCAGCCAAGATCCTAGCGCAGAGACCCAGTACTTC. The chain joins TRBV4-2 to TRBJ2-5; possibly TRBD2 for D (6 bases). CDR1 is LGHNA and CDR2 is YNFKEQ in the germline V gene. Deletions cut 0 bases from V and 4 bases from J, with 9 bases between. There are 14 residues in the CDR3.